Below, 22 T cell receptor beta chains from the same sample are listed, as sequenced in a study of T cell changes during pregnancy in multiple sclerosis. Assay used: immunoSEQ multiplex PCR; TCRdb lists only in-frame clones, some missing. The profile shows 60,000 or so clones, 89% of them singletons. Specimen: peripheral blood, collected in the first trimester of pregnancy. The receptors originated from a female donor with multiple sclerosis, enrolled in a pregnancy study.

The chain joins TRBV2 to TRBJ2-3; TRBD2 agrees at 10 bases. V was clipped by 5 bases and J by 6 bases; unmatched bases: 5. CDR3 length: 14 amino acids. Germline CDR1 SNHLY, CDR2 FYNNEI. CDR3 in amino acids: CASSLAGGPDTQYF. The CDR3 nucleotides read TGTGCCAGCAGTTTAGCGGGGGGCCCGGATACGCAGTATTTT.

The chain is built from TRBV30 and TRBJ2-3; 9 bases are a match to TRBD1. V trimming: 6 bases; J trimming: 0 bases; junction bases outside the gene matches: 13. There are 17 residues in the CDR3. The germline CDR1 and CDR2 sequences are GTSNPN and SVGIG (reference sequence). CDR3 DNA: TGTGCCTGTGAAACAGGGGGCGCGTGGCCTAGCACAGATACGCAGTATTTT. Protein product: CACETGGAWPSTDTQYF.

V usage is TRBV9 and J usage is TRBJ1-2, with D possibly matching TRBD1 (5 bases). Germline V lookup: CDR1 SGDLS, CDR2 YYNGEE. V lost 4 bases and J 8 bases, leaving 21 bases between the germline ends. This CDR3 spans 15 amino acids. CDR3 in amino acids: CASSPRAGITKGYTF. The CDR3 bases are TGTGCCAGCAGCCCCCGAGCAGGGATAACTAAAGGCTACACCTTC. Together with reference TRBV9 and TRBJ1-2, the CDR3 gives the full variable domain: DSGVTQTPKHLITATGQRVTLRCSPRSGDLSVYWYQQSLDQGLQFLIQYYNGEERAKGNILERFSAQQFPDLHSELNLSSLELGDSALYFCASSPRAGITKGYTFGSGTRLTVV.

This sequence joins TRBV6-5 and TRBJ1-6; tentatively, D is TRBD1 (5 bases). CDR1 and CDR2 (germline): MNHEY, SVGAGI. V lost 0 bases and J lost 8, with 11 bases in between. The CDR3 is 15 amino acids. The CDR3 spells CASSYSRSGDSPLHF. Written as DNA, the CDR3 is TGTGCCAGCAGTTACTCGAGATCGGGGGATTCACCCCTCCACTTT.

The J gene is TRBJ1-1, the V gene TRBV6-1, with 9 positions matching TRBD1. The CDR3 has 14 amino acids. CDR1 and CDR2 from the germline V gene are MNHNS and SASEGT. V trimming: 7 bases; J trimming: 4 bases; junction bases outside the gene matches: 7. Here the CDR3 DNA reads TGTGCCAGCACCCCGGGACAGGGAATCACTGAAGCTTTCTTT. The encoded protein is CASTPGQGITEAFF.

The genes are TRBV5-1 and TRBJ2-1; 7 nucleotides align to TRBD2. The CDR3 is made up of 16 amino acids. Germline values: CDR1 SGHRS, CDR2 YFSETQ. V lost 5 bases to trimming and J lost 9 bases; unmatched junction nucleotides: 17. The CDR3: CASRLTGTTSSGEQFF. CDR3 DNA sequence: TGCGCCAGCAGGTTAACCGGGACTACGTCATCCGGTGAGCAGTTCTTC.

The chain joins TRBV5-1 to TRBJ2-3; 8 bases map to TRBD1. CDR3 length equals 14 residues. Trimming at V came to 4 bases and at J to 6 bases, leaving 7 bases not matched to a gene. The germline CDR1 and CDR2 sequences are SGHRS and YFSETQ. The DNA of the CDR3 is TGCGCCAGCAGCCCAGGGACAGGTTGGGATACGCAGTATTTT. Translated: CASSPGTGWDTQYF.

CDR3 bases: TGTGCCAGCAGCTTGTCAGGGGGCTACAATCAGCCCCAGCATTTT. Amino acids: CASSLSGGYNQPQHF. This chain links TRBV7-2 with TRBJ1-5, with TRBD1 matching 8 bases. CDR1 and CDR2 from the germline V gene are SGHTA and FQGNSA. The CDR3 covers 15 residues. The ends lost 3 bases at V and 3 bases at J; junction bases unmatched: 4.

The gene calls are TRBV6-1 and TRBJ1-2; no clear D gene. The CDR3 is made up of 13 amino acids. Germline CDR1 reads MNHNS; CDR2 reads SASEGT. The ends were cut back, 6 bases at V and 3 bases at J, with 11 bases in the middle. CDR3 sequence: CASRDLGHYGYTF. The CDR3 region has the DNA TGTGCCAGCAGGGACTTAGGGCACTATGGCTACACCTTC.

This clone was seen more than once but under ten times. The V call is TRBV19, the J call TRBJ1-2, with no clear D. The CDR3 has 13 residues. Trimming pared 3 bases from V and 6 bases from J, leaving 11 bases between. CDR1 and CDR2 (germline): LNHDA, SQIVND (reference sequence). The CDR3 nucleotides read TGTGCCAGTAGTATTACGTTGAGGAATGGCTACACCTTC. Translated, it gives CASSITLRNGYTF.

The chain employs TRBV19 and TRBJ1-4; D possibly corresponds to TRBD1 (5 bases). There are 15 residues in the CDR3. V shed 6 bases and J shed 8 bases, with 19 bases lying between them. Germline V gives CDR1 LNHDA, CDR2 SQIVND (reference sequence). The chain's CDR3 is CASSRGTADWEKLFF. Here the CDR3 DNA reads TGTGCCAGTAGCCGGGGGACTGCTGATTGGGAAAAACTGTTTTTT.

This sequence joins TRBV6-1 and TRBJ2-6; weak D call: TRBD2 (5 bases). Trimming took off 6 bases at V and 0 bases at J, with 9 bases between the two ends. The length of the CDR3 is 15 residues. Germline values: CDR1 MNHNS, CDR2 SASEGT. CDR3 sequence reads: CASRAGDSGANVLTF. For the CDR3, the DNA is TGTGCCAGCAGGGCCGGGGACTCTGGGGCCAACGTCCTGACTTTC.

As DNA, the CDR3 is TGTGCCAGCACCAAGGCTGGCGGGATGTACCAAGAGACCCAGTACTTC. Its translation is CASTKAGGMYQETQYF. The chain recombines TRBV11-1 with TRBJ2-5; TRBD2 is a possible D gene (6 bases). The V gene's germline CDR1 is SGHAT and CDR2 FQDESV (reference sequence). CDR3 length: 16 amino acids. Trimming stripped 7 bases from V and 0 bases from J, with 18 bases between.

This chain links TRBV6-1 with TRBJ1-5; no firm D call. CDR3 size: 16 residues. V was shortened by 2 bases and J by 7 bases, with 18 bases between the two germline ends. From germline, CDR1 is MNHNS and CDR2 SASEGT. CDR3 coding DNA: TGTGCCAGCAGTGAACGGAGCCTGGGTTGGTGGCAGCCCCAGCATTTT. Its translation: CASSERSLGWWQPQHF.

The chain uses TRBV6-1 and TRBJ1-2; possible D gene TRBD1, 6 bases. CDR3 length: 14 amino acids. V was pared by 6 bases and J by 5 bases, with 16 bases between. Germline V gene lookup returns CDR1 MNHNS and CDR2 SASEGT. CDR3 amino acids: CASRNTRTGYGYTF. The CDR3 DNA follows: TGTGCCAGCAGGAACACCCGTACAGGGTATGGCTACACCTTC.

The rearrangement uses TRBV5-1 and TRBJ2-7; 9 nucleotides line up with TRBD1. Trimming removed 0 bases from V and 5 bases from J; junction bases left unmatched: 6. The germline gives CDR1 SGHRS, CDR2 YFSETQ. The CDR3 runs to 15 residues. The CDR3 DNA reads TGCGCCAGCAGCTTGGAGGGACAGGGTAGCGACGAGCAGTACTTC. This sequence encodes CASSLEGQGSDEQYF.

The chain recombines TRBV6-1 with TRBJ2-7; D is possibly TRBD1 (5 bases). Per germline, CDR1 MNHNS and CDR2 SASEGT. CDR3 length: 13 amino acids. Trimming took off 5 bases at V and 0 bases at J, with 8 bases between the two ends. CDR3 amino acids: CASSKDSSYEQYF. The CDR3 bases are TGTGCCAGCAGTAAAGACAGCTCCTACGAGCAGTACTTC.

In the case of this clone: Relative to the germline gene, one junction end is altered; a read error may explain this. The rearrangement joins TRBV6-1 to TRBJ1-2, with 7 nucleotides matching TRBD1. From germline, CDR1 is MNHNS and CDR2 SASEGT. This CDR3 has 14 amino acids. CDR3 region: CASSIPGQLYDYTF. CDR3 nucleotides: TGTGCCAGCAGCATCCCGGGACAGCTCTATGACTACACCTTC.

The chain joins TRBV2 to TRBJ1-5; D remains unclear. V was shortened by 8 bases and J by 5 bases, with 13 bases between the two germline ends. Per germline, CDR1 SNHLY and CDR2 FYNNEI. This CDR3 has 13 residues. CDR3 nucleotides: TGTGCCAGCCTGAACGACGGGGATCAGCCCCAGCATTTT. This encodes CASLNDGDQPQHF.

V gene TRBV9 combines with J gene TRBJ2-1, with TRBD2 matching 8 bases. Losses at the gene ends were 3 bases for V and 0 bases for J; bases not matched to a gene: 2. This CDR3 is built from 15 residues. Germline values: CDR1 SGDLS, CDR2 YYNGEE. The CDR3 loop is CASSETSVSYNEQFF. The CDR3 DNA is TGTGCCAGCAGCGAGACTAGCGTCTCCTACAATGAGCAGTTCTTC.

Here the CDR3 reads CASSGEGAEAFF. The CDR3 DNA is TGTGCCAGCAGTGGGGAGGGGGCTGAAGCTTTCTTT. V and J are TRBV2 and TRBJ1-1; TRBD1 is a possible D gene (6 bases). Germline V gene data show CDR1 as SNHLY and CDR2 as FYNNEI. The V gene lost 4 bases and the J gene lost 6 bases, with 9 bases spanning the gap. The length of the CDR3 is 12 residues. Complete variable domain (other parts from reference TRBV2 and TRBJ1-1): EPEVTQTPSHQVTQMGQEVILRCVPISNHLYFYWYRQILGQKVEFLVSFYNNEISEKSEIFDDQFSVERPDGSNFTLKIRSTKLEDSAMYFCASSGEGAEAFFGQGTRLTVV.

The CDR3 bases are TGTGCCAGCAGCTCATCCAGGAAGAACACTGAAGCTTTCTTT. Translation: CASSSSRKNTEAFF. The chain recombines TRBV11-2 with TRBJ1-1; no firm D call. In germline, CDR1 is SGHAT, CDR2 FQNNGV. The CDR3 runs to 14 residues. The V and J ends lost 4 bases and 1 base respectively, with 10 bases between them.